This T cell receptor beta chain originates from a study of blood T cell repertoires in COVID-19. V gave up 0 bases and J gave up 0 bases, with 9 bases separating them. Germline lookup yields CDR1 MGHRA and CDR2 YSYEKL. The CDR3 runs 15 residues. Authors' data handling: Reference gene primer amplification gave nucleated cell count estimates. TCRdb keeps only in-frame clones here, not all; method: immunoSEQ multiplex PCR. That table is the source of V, J and clone size, and D and trimming were worked out from the DNA. The repertoire holds over 250,000 clones, with approximately 90% as singletons. The sample consisted of peripheral blood. The chain couples TRBV4-1 to TRBJ2-7; D possibly corresponds to TRBD2 (5 bases). The clonotype was recovered from a man aged 60-69 years who had recovered from COVID-19. The CDR3: CASSQEWESSYEQYF. CDR3 nucleotide sequence: TGCGCCAGCAGCCAAGAGTGGGAGAGCTCCTACGAGCAGTACTTC.